This entry lists 22 T cell receptor beta chains sequenced from one sample in a study of patients and donors after allogeneic stem cell transplantation (dated by TCRdb to the early 2020s). Receptor amplification or capture employed RT-PCR. Sequencer: NextSeq 550. Using fastp trimming at Q25 and MiXCR clonotype assembly, TCRdb reanalyzed the public sequencing data and kept in-frame beta chains. CDR3 protein duplicates are merged, each entry listing the most common genes and DNA. The sample table contains about 87,000 distinct CDR3 sequences; only one count was recorded for 4.5% to 5% of them. The ten largest clones represent roughly 2.5% of the sample. The sample was blood, either unsorted or a sorted T cell fraction (not recorded which). The receptors shown here come from a human donor who was either an allogeneic HSCT recipient or a stem cell or donor lymphocyte infusion donor (not recorded which). It is not recorded whose cells these are; they may come from a transplant donor.

This clonotype was counted ten times or more. The chain employs TRBV12-3 or TRBV12-4 and TRBJ1-3; 7 bases fit TRBD1. V lost 5 bases and J lost 1; bases outside the gene matches: 11. There are 17 residues in the CDR3. CDR3 sequence reads: CASSRMGTARSGNTIYF. CDR3 sequence (DNA): TGTGCCAGCAGTAGAATGGGGACAGCGAGATCTGGAAACACCATATATTTT.

This clonotype appeared many times. The DNA of the CDR3 is TGCGCCAGCAGCCCAGGATTCTCCGGCACAGCGGCTGGAAACACCATATATTTT. Its protein product is CASSPGFSGTAAGNTIYF. The chain uses TRBV5-1 and TRBJ1-3; unclear D gene. The germline CDR1 and CDR2 sequences are SGHRS and YFSETQ. V gave up 4 bases and J gave up 2 bases, with 22 bases separating them. The CDR3 covers 18 residues.

This clonotype occurred many times. The V gene is TRBV7-3, the J gene TRBJ2-2, with 7 nucleotides matching TRBD2. The CDR3 runs 19 residues. Germline values: CDR1 SGHTA, CDR2 FQGTGA. J gave up 0 bases and V 5 bases, and 15 bases lay outside the gene matches. The CDR3 DNA is TGTGCCAGCAGCCAACGATCCATGGGAGGGGCCGCGAACACCGGGGAGCTGTTTTTT. Amino acids: CASSQRSMGGAANTGELFF. Variable domain in full (rest from reference TRBV7-3 and TRBJ2-2): GAGVSQTPSNKVTEKGKYVELRCDPISGHTALYWYRQSLGQGPEFLIYFQGTGAADDSGLPNDRFFAVRPEGSVSTLKIQRTERGDSAVYLCASSQRSMGGAANTGELFFGEGSRLTVL.

This clonotype has at least ten counts. This chain connects TRBV28 to TRBJ2-7; perhaps TRBD1 as D (5 bases). Germline V gene sequence: CDR1 MDHEN, CDR2 SYDVKM. The CDR3 contains 15 residues. V was trimmed by 5 bases and J by 2 bases, leaving 16 bases between them. In DNA form, the CDR3 reads TGTGCCAGCAGTCCCCTCGGCCGCAGGGCCTACGAGCAGTACTTC. Translating gives CASSPLGRRAYEQYF.

This clonotype was detected many times. Germline and junction disagree at one end, which may indicate a read error. Written as DNA, the CDR3 is TGTGCCAGCAGCTTATCCGGGACTACCCTTTTGCCCTTC. Protein: CASSLSGTTLLPF. The rearrangement joins TRBV5-4 to TRBJ1-2; possible D gene TRBD1, 5 bases. The CDR3 loop spans 13 amino acids. The germline V gene encodes CDR1 SGHNT and CDR2 YYREEE (reference sequence).

This clonotype was found many times. The CDR3 DNA reads TGCAGTGCTATTGGCAGGGCCGATCAGCCCCAGCATTTT. It translates to CSAIGRADQPQHF. This chain joins TRBV20-1 and TRBJ1-5; a possible D gene is TRBD1 (5 bases). The CDR3 is 13 amino acids. From germline, CDR1 is DFQATT and CDR2 SNEGSKA (reference sequence). V was cut by 4 bases and J by 5 bases, with 12 bases left in between.

A few counts support this clonotype. This rearrangement joins TRBV20-1 to TRBJ1-4, with TRBD1 matching over 11 bases. The CDR3 totals 18 residues. The V gene end was trimmed by 2 bases and the J gene end by 2 bases; junction bases not matched to a gene: 10. Germline-derived CDR1 and CDR2 are DFQATT and SNEGSKA (reference sequence). The CDR3 protein is CSARPPRTGGATNEKLFF. DNA of the CDR3: TGCAGTGCTAGACCGCCGAGGACAGGGGGCGCGACTAATGAAAAACTGTTTTTT.

This clonotype was picked up many times. This chain joins TRBV7-3 and TRBJ1-2, with no clear D. Trimming pared 5 bases from V and 0 bases from J, leaving 7 bases between. The CDR3 is made up of 13 amino acids. Germline V gene data show CDR1 as SGHTA and CDR2 as FQGTGA. The CDR3 bases are TGTGCCAGCAGCCCGGACGCTAACTATGGCTACACCTTC. Protein sequence: CASSPDANYGYTF.

The rearrangement uses TRBV19 and TRBJ2-1; TRBD2 agrees at 12 bases. CDR1 and CDR2 (germline): LNHDA, SQIVND (reference sequence). The CDR3 length is 16 residues. The J segment lost 8 bases and the V segment lost 3 bases, leaving 8 bases of the junction unmatched. This CDR3 is CASSMYLAGGVDEQFF. CDR3 in DNA: TGTGCCAGTAGTATGTATCTAGCGGGAGGGGTGGATGAGCAGTTCTTC.

Many counts were recorded for this clonotype. The rearrangement joins TRBV19 to TRBJ2-5; 12 bases line up with TRBD1. V trimming: 4 bases; J trimming: 1 base; junction bases outside the gene matches: 16. The CDR3 is made up of 20 amino acids. Germline-derived CDR1 and CDR2 are LNHDA and SQIVND (reference sequence). CDR3 residues: CASSKKEWWGQGAPQETQYF. The CDR3 DNA sequence: TGTGCCAGTAGTAAAAAGGAGTGGTGGGGACAGGGGGCGCCCCAAGAGACCCAGTACTTC. The entire variable domain, with the rest obtained from reference TRBV19 and TRBJ2-5, is as follows: DGGITQSPKYLFRKEGQNVTLSCEQNLNHDAMYWYRQDPGQGLRLIYYSQIVNDFQKGDIAEGYSVSREKKESFPLTVTSAQKNPTAFYLCASSKKEWWGQGAPQETQYFGPGTRLLVL.

Many counts were recorded for this clonotype. CDR3 amino acids: CASSPGQGAGYTF. CDR3 bases: TGTGCCAGCAGCCCCGGACAGGGGGCCGGCTACACCTTC. V usage is TRBV7-8 and J usage is TRBJ1-2; TRBD1 matches 11 bases. This CDR3 spans 13 amino acids. V trimming: 5 bases; J trimming: 8 bases; junction bases outside the gene matches: 4. Germline V gives CDR1 SGHVS, CDR2 FQNEAQ.

This clonotype was seen repeatedly, ten times or more. V and J are TRBV6-6 and TRBJ2-1, with no clear D. Germline CDR1 MNHNY, CDR2 SVGAGI (reference sequence). The CDR3 has 12 residues. V lost 3 bases and J 8 bases, leaving 8 bases between the germline ends. The CDR3 DNA sequence: TGTGCCAGCAGTTATAACAACGATGAGCAGTTCTTC. This encodes CASSYNNDEQFF.

This clonotype was recorded at least ten times. The chain couples TRBV24-1 to TRBJ1-1, with TRBD1 identical over 7 bases. CDR3 length: 12 amino acids. Per the germline V gene, CDR1 is KGHDR and CDR2 is SFDVKD. V shed 12 bases, J shed 8 bases, and the junction held 11 bases outside the gene matches. The chain's CDR3 is CAALSDREEAFF. DNA of the CDR3: TGTGCCGCTCTCTCAGACAGGGAGGAAGCTTTCTTT.

This clonotype has a count of ten or more. The rearrangement links TRBV7-6 to TRBJ1-1; 8 bases are a match to TRBD1. The CDR3 totals 15 residues. Losses at the gene ends were 1 base for V and 4 bases for J; bases not matched to a gene: 5. Germline CDR1 reads SGHVS; CDR2 reads FNYEAQ. DNA for the CDR3: TGTGCCAGCAGCTTAGAGCCAGGGGGCTTCACTGAAGCTTTCTTT. Translation: CASSLEPGGFTEAFF.

This rearrangement joins TRBV20-1 to TRBJ2-1; 8 bases line up with TRBD2. CDR1 DFQATT and CDR2 SNEGSKA come from the germline V gene (reference sequence). J lost 5 bases, V lost 3 bases, and 15 bases had no gene match. This CDR3 has 17 residues. The CDR3 region has the DNA TGCAGTGCTAGTGGCGGTACGGGGGGGCTGTGGGACAATGAGCAGTTCTTC. Translating it yields CSASGGTGGLWDNEQFF.

This clonotype was detected many times. This rearrangement joins TRBV10-3 to TRBJ2-5, with D perhaps TRBD1 (5 bases). This CDR3 comprises 14 residues. The V end lost 0 bases, the J end lost 5 bases, and 10 bases lay between the germline ends. In germline, CDR1 is ENHRY, CDR2 SYGVKD. CDR3 sequence: CAISESPGLETQYF. The CDR3 nucleotides are TGTGCCATCAGTGAGTCGCCAGGGCTGGAGACCCAGTACTTC.

This clonotype was recorded many times. The chain couples TRBV30 to TRBJ2-2; D remains unclear. The germline gives CDR1 GTSNPN, CDR2 SVGIG (reference sequence). V lost 0 bases to trimming and J lost 4 bases, with 12 bases between them. CDR3 length equals 15 residues. CDR3 sequence (DNA): TGTGCCTGGAGTGTACTTGGACCTATCACCGGGGAGCTGTTTTTT. Protein product: CAWSVLGPITGELFF.

This clonotype was detected ten times or more. The V gene is TRBV5-1, the J gene TRBJ1-1; TRBD1 matches 8 bases. Germline trimming cut 7 bases from V and 5 bases from J; bases unmatched to any gene: 7. This CDR3 is built from 13 residues. Germline CDR1 reads SGHRS; CDR2 reads YFSETQ. CDR3 sequence (DNA): TGCGCCAGCGCCCAGGGGGCGGGGACTGAAGCTTTCTTT. This encodes CASAQGAGTEAFF.

In this sample, this clonotype turned up many times. The chain couples TRBV25-1 to TRBJ1-2; TRBD1 matches 9 bases. Germline CDR1 reads MGHDK; CDR2 reads SYGVNS. The length of the CDR3 is 15 residues. The trim removed 2 bases at V and 7 bases at J, leaving 8 bases unmatched. CDR3 residues: CASSEGPGQGIGYTF. CDR3 DNA: TGTGCCAGCAGTGAAGGGCCGGGACAGGGTATTGGCTACACCTTC.

As to this clonotype: The CDR3 end shows no conserved phenylalanine or tryptophan, and so a read error is likely. This chain links TRBV20-1 with TRBJ1-5; the D is unclear. V gave up 4 bases and J gave up 2 bases, with 15 bases separating them. The length of the CDR3 is 15 residues. CDR1 is DFQATT, CDR2 SNEGSKA, per germline (reference sequence). The CDR3: CSAIIPGGGNQPQHS. The CDR3 DNA reads TGCAGTGCTATAATACCGGGAGGAGGCAATCAGCCCCAGCATTCT.

Ten or more counts support this clonotype. The V gene is TRBV7-9, the J gene TRBJ2-7; a weak D match, TRBD2 (5 bases). The CDR3 consists of 13 residues. Germline V lookup: CDR1 SEHNR, CDR2 FQNEAQ (reference sequence). Trimming took 4 bases from V and 4 from J, leaving 11 bases between them. CDR3 amino acids: CASSYRGAYEQYF. CDR3 nucleotides: TGTGCCAGCAGCTATCGGGGTGCTTACGAGCAGTACTTC.

This clonotype came up many times. The chain links TRBV12-3 or TRBV12-4 to TRBJ2-3, with TRBD1 matching over 8 bases. V gave up 5 bases and J gave up 2 bases; unmatched junction bases: 6. This CDR3 region has 15 residues. The CDR3 region is CASSKGQGYTDTQYF. CDR3 coding DNA: TGTGCCAGCAGTAAAGGACAGGGATACACAGATACGCAGTATTTT.